The 12 T cell receptor beta chains presented below share a single source sample, sequenced in a study of blood T cells in healthy people across ages. Using a J-beta primer mix together with a sample-barcoded 5' primer, a second PCR was run for roughly 6 to 12 cycles. TCRdb redid the calling of the 5' RACE reads with MiXCR, one entry per CDR3 protein. The table shows more than 1.4 million distinct CDR3 sequences, with 42% occurring only once. Sequencing was performed on blood. The receptors here all came from a woman aged 18 to 35 in good health.

J is TRBJ1-1 and V is TRBV9, with D perhaps TRBD1 (5 bases). Trimming removed 0 bases at V and 3 bases at J, with 9 bases between. Germline V gives CDR1 SGDLS, CDR2 YYNGEE. The CDR3 sequence is 14 residues long. The CDR3: CASSVDGADTEAFF. The CDR3 DNA reads TGTGCCAGCAGCGTAGACGGGGCCGACACTGAAGCTTTCTTT.

This clonotype was seen only a few times. The chain uses TRBV9 and TRBJ2-7; a weak D match, TRBD2 (6 bases). CDR3 length: 13 amino acids. Per the germline V gene, CDR1 is SGDLS and CDR2 is YYNGEE. Trimming pared 4 bases from V and 3 bases from J, leaving 11 bases between. In nucleotides, the CDR3 is TGTGCCAGCAGCACCGGGACTGTCTACGAGCAGTACTTC. Translating it yields CASSTGTVYEQYF.

The CDR3 sequence is CAIREGQANYGYTF. Written as DNA, the CDR3 is TGTGCCATCCGCGAAGGACAGGCTAACTATGGCTACACCTTC. This chain joins TRBV10-3 and TRBJ1-2; 7 bases are a match to TRBD1. The CDR3 consists of 14 residues. The germline V gene encodes CDR1 ENHRY and CDR2 SYGVKD. J gave up 0 bases and V 8 bases, and 6 bases lay outside the gene matches.

The rearrangement links TRBV29-1 to TRBJ2-5; 9 positions agree with TRBD1. The length of the CDR3 is 14 residues. Looked up from germline, CDR1 is SQVTM and CDR2 is ANQGSEA. J lost 5 bases, V lost 7 bases, and 11 bases had no gene match. The CDR3 here is CSALGDREVETQYF. The CDR3, as DNA: TGCAGCGCCCTAGGGGACAGGGAGGTGGAGACCCAGTACTTC. The variable domain in full, completed from reference TRBV29-1 and TRBJ2-5, reads SAVISQKPSRDICQRGTSLTIQCQVDSQVTMMFWYRQQPGQSLTLIATANQGSEATYESGFVIDKFPISRPNLTFSTLTVSNMSPEDSSIYLCSALGDREVETQYFGPGTRLLVL.

A few counts support this clonotype. The chain links TRBV7-9 to TRBJ2-1, with 11 bases identical to TRBD2. The germline V gene has CDR1 SEHNR and CDR2 FQNEAQ (reference sequence). The length of the CDR3 is 15 residues. V shed 6 bases, J shed 2 bases, and the junction held 3 bases outside the gene matches. The CDR3 coding sequence is TGTGCCAGCAGAGAACTAGCGGGAGCCTACAATGAGCAGTTCTTC. The encoded protein is CASRELAGAYNEQFF.

This clonotype was detected ten times or more. The rearrangement joins TRBV3-1 to TRBJ2-1, with TRBD2 matching over 11 bases. Germline V gene lookup returns CDR1 LGHDT and CDR2 YNNKEL (reference sequence). This CDR3 region has 15 residues. V shed 4 bases, J shed 9 bases, and the junction held 8 bases outside the gene matches. CDR3 amino acids: CASSPGTSGTSEQFF. CDR3 DNA sequence: TGTGCCAGCAGCCCCGGGACTAGCGGAACCAGTGAGCAGTTCTTC.

The rearrangement links TRBV7-2 to TRBJ1-2; D possibly corresponds to TRBD1 (5 bases). Germline CDR1 reads SGHTA; CDR2 reads FQGNSA. V was clipped by 1 base and J by 7 bases, with 16 bases between them. This CDR3 spans 15 amino acids. The CDR3: CASSLDPGGTGGYTF. CDR3 sequence (DNA): TGTGCCAGCAGCTTAGATCCCGGGGGGACGGGTGGCTACACCTTC.

Worth noting for this clonotype: At one end, the junction sequence differs from germline, possibly due to a read error. J is TRBJ2-1 and V is TRBV28; tentatively, D is TRBD2 (6 bases). The CDR3 totals 12 residues. Per germline, CDR1 MDHEN and CDR2 SYDVKM. CDR3 amino acids: CAGSLNRGEQFF. The DNA for the CDR3 is TGTGCCGGCAGTTTAAACCGGGGGGAGCAGTTCTTC.

This chain joins TRBV5-1 and TRBJ2-5; maybe TRBD1 (6 bases). V was shortened by 2 bases and J by 4 bases, with 18 bases between the two germline ends. Germline lookup yields CDR1 SGHRS and CDR2 YFSETQ. The CDR3 is 16 residues long. CDR3: CASSFQGHTPRETQYF. The DNA of the CDR3 is TGCGCCAGCAGCTTCCAGGGGCACACTCCAAGAGAGACCCAGTACTTC.

This clonotype was seen just once. The rearrangement joins TRBV5-1 to TRBJ2-7; TRBD1 matches 7 bases. This CDR3 region has 15 residues. In germline, CDR1 is SGHRS, CDR2 YFSETQ. V lost 4 bases to trimming and J lost 3 bases; unmatched junction nucleotides: 10. For the CDR3, the DNA is TGCGCCAGCAGCGCGGCAACAGGGGTCGGCTACGAGCAGTACTTC. Translating gives CASSAATGVGYEQYF. The entire variable domain, with the rest obtained from reference TRBV5-1 and TRBJ2-7, is as follows: KAGVTQTPRYLIKTRGQQVTLSCSPISGHRSVSWYQQTPGQGLQFLFEYFSETQRNKGNFPGRFSGRQFSNSRSEMNVSTLELGDSALYLCASSAATGVGYEQYFGPGTRLTVT.

The chain carries TRBV12-3 or TRBV12-4 and TRBJ2-6; TRBD1 agrees at 7 bases. This CDR3 has 17 residues. V dropped 3 bases and J dropped 2; count of bases not matched to a gene: 7. The DNA for the CDR3 is TGTGCCAGCAGTTTCACCCTCGGGACAGCTGGGGCCAACGTCCTGACTTTC. This encodes CASSFTLGTAGANVLTF.

For this clonotype: One junction end does not reproduce the germline sequence, and a read error may be involved. The chain employs TRBV6-5 and TRBJ2-1; the D is unclear. Germline assignment: CDR1 MNHEY and CDR2 SVGAGI. CDR3 length equals 13 residues. The CDR3 coding sequence is TGTGCCAGCGGTTACGAGCGCCGTGATGAGCAGTTCTTC. It yields the protein CASGYERRDEQFF.